This T cell receptor (beta chain) was sequenced in a study of shared clonotypes between healthy human individuals. Study-wide findings and caveats: Shared clonotypes: approximately 5.3% naive CD4, 3% to 3.5% naive CD8, 2% to 2.5% memory CD4, about 0.4% memory CD8. Enrolling few donors narrowed the genetic and exposure-history diversity that was represented.

Assay: immunoSEQ multiplex PCR; the TCRdb copy retains only in-frame clones and omits some. The profile shows around 100,000 clones, around 71% of them singletons. Turning to this clone: The antigen remains unidentified.

The V end was cut by 1 base, the J end by 5 bases, with 8 bases between. CDR1 and CDR2 from the germline V gene are SGHDN and FVKESK. This CDR3 has 13 residues. This receptor was obtained from a woman in her twenties or thirties in good health. The specimen was memory CD8+ T cells sorted from blood. Stated subset: CD45RO+ cells pooled with CCR7-negative TemRA cells. The chain is built from TRBV14 and TRBJ2-5; no reliable D call. The CDR3 sequence is CASSQARIETQYF. As DNA, the CDR3 is TGTGCCAGCAGCCAAGCCAGAATCGAGACCCAGTACTTC.